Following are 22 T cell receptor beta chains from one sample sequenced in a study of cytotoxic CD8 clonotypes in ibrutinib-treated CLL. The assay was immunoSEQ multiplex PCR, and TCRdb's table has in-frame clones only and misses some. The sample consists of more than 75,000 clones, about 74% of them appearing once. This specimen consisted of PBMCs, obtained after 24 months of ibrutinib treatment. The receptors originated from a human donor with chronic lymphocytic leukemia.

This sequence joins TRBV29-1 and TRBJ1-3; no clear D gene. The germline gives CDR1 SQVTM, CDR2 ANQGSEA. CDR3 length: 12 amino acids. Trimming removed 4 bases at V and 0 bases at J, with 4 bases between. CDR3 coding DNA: TGCAGCGTTGGGAGCTCTGGAAACACCATATATTTT. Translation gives CSVGSSGNTIYF.

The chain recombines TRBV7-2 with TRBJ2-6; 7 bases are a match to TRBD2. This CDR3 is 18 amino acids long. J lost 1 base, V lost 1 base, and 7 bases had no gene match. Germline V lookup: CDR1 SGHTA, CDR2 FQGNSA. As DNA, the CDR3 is TGTGCCAGCAGCTTAGGCGGGGGAAGCCCATCTGGGGCCAACGTCCTGACTTTC. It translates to CASSLGGGSPSGANVLTF.

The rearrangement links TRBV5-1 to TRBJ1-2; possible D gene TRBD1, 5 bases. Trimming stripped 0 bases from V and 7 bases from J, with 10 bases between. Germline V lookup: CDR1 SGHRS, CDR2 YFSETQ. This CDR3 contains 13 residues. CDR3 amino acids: CASSLGGALGYTF. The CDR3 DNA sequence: TGCGCCAGCAGCTTGGGAGGGGCGCTTGGCTACACCTTC.

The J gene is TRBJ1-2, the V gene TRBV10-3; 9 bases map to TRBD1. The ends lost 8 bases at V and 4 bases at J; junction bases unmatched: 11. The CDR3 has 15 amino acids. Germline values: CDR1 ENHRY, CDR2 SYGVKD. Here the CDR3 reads CAIAPGQGGTYGYTF. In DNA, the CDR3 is TGTGCCATCGCGCCGGGACAGGGTGGGACCTATGGCTACACCTTC.

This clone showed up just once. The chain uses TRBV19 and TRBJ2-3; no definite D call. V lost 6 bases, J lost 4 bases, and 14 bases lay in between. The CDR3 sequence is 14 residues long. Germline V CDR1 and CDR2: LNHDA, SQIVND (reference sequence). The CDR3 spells CASRPTQTSDTQYF. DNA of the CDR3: TGTGCCAGTAGGCCAACCCAAACCTCAGATACGCAGTATTTT.

The CDR3 reads CASNLGQGSTEAFF. The DNA for the CDR3 is TGTGCCAGCAACCTGGGACAGGGTTCCACTGAAGCTTTCTTT. V usage is TRBV28 and J usage is TRBJ1-1; 9 bases align to TRBD1. The CDR3 covers 14 residues. The germline V gene encodes CDR1 MDHEN and CDR2 SYDVKM. V lost 7 bases, J lost 4 bases, and 7 bases stayed unmatched. The whole variable domain, filled in from reference TRBV28 and TRBJ1-1, reads DVKVTQSSRYLVKRTGEKVFLECVQDMDHENMFWYRQDPGLGLRLIYFSYDVKMKEKGDIPEGYSVSREKKERFSLILESASTNQTSMYLCASNLGQGSTEAFFGQGTRLTVV.

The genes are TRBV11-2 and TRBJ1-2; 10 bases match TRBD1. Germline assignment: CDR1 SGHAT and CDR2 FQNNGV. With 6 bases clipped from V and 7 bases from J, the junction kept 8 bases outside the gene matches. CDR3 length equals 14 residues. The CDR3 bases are TGTGCCAGCAGTAAGGTCGGGACAGGGGTTGGCTACACCTTC. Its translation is CASSKVGTGVGYTF.

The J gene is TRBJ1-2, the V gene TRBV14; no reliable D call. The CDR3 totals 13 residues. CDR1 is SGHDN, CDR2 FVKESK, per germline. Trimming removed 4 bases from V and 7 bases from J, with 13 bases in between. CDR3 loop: CASSRVGTPGYTF. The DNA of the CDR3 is TGTGCCAGCAGCCGAGTGGGAACCCCTGGCTACACCTTC.

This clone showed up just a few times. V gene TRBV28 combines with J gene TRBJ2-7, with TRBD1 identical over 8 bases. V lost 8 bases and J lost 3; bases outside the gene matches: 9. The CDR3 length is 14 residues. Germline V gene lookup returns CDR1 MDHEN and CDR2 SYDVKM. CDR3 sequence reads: CASGSDRAVYEQYF. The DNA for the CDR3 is TGTGCCAGCGGCTCGGACAGGGCGGTCTACGAGCAGTACTTC.

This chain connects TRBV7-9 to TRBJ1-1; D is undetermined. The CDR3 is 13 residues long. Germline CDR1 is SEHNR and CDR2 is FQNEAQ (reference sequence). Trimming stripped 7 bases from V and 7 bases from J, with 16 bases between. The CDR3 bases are TGTGCCAGCACCCTGCGAGGTAGTGGTGAAGCTTTCTTT. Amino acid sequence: CASTLRGSGEAFF.

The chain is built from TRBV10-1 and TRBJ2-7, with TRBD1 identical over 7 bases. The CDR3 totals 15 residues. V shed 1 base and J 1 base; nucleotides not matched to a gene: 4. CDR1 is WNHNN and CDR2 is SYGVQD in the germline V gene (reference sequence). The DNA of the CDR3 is TGCGCCAGCAGTGAGTTAAGACAGGGATCCTACGAGCAGTACTTC. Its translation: CASSELRQGSYEQYF.

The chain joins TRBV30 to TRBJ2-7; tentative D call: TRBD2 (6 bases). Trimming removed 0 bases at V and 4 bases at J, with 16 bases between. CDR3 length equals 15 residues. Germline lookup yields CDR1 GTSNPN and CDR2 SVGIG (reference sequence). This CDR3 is CAWSVSAAGIYEQYF. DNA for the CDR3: TGTGCCTGGAGTGTTTCAGCGGCGGGGATTTACGAGCAGTACTTC. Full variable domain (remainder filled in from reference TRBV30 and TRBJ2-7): SQTIHQWPATLVQPVGSPLSLECTVEGTSNPNLYWYRQAAGRGLQLLFYSVGIGQISSEVPQNLSASRPQDRQFILSSKKLLLSDSGFYLCAWSVSAAGIYEQYFGPGTRLTVT.

The CDR3 DNA sequence: TGCAGCGTCTCTATAGCGGGAGCAGCCACCGGGGAGCTGTTTTTT. This codes for CSVSIAGAATGELFF. The V and J genes are TRBV29-1 and TRBJ2-2; TRBD2 agrees at 9 bases. Germline-derived CDR1 and CDR2 are SQVTM and ANQGSEA. The CDR3 is made up of 15 amino acids. Unmatched junction bases numbered 9, after V lost 6 bases and J lost 4 bases.

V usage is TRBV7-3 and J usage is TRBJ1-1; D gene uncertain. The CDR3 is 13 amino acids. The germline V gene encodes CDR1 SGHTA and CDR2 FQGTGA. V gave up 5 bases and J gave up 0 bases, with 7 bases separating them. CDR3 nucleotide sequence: TGTGCCAGCAGCCAGCAACTGAACACTGAAGCTTTCTTT. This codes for CASSQQLNTEAFF.

CDR3 residues: CASSRSWREFDEQYF. Here the CDR3 DNA reads TGCGCCAGCAGCCGTTCCTGGCGGGAGTTCGACGAGCAGTACTTC. V gene TRBV5-1 combines with J gene TRBJ2-7, with 7 bases aligning to TRBD2. Germline V gene sequence: CDR1 SGHRS, CDR2 YFSETQ. This CDR3 is 15 amino acids long. V shed 4 bases and J 5 bases; nucleotides not matched to a gene: 12.

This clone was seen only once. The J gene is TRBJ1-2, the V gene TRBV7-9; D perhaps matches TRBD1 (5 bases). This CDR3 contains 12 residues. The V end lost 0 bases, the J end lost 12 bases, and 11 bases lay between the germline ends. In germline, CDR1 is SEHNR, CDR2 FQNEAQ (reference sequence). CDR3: CASSLAAQGHTF. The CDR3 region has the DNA TGTGCCAGCAGCTTAGCCGCCCAGGGACACACCTTC.

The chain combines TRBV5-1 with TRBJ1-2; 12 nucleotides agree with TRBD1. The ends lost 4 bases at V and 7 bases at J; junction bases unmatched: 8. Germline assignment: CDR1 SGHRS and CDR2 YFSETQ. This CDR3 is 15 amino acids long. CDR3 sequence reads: CASSIGTGGSSGYTF. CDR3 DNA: TGCGCCAGCAGCATCGGGACAGGGGGCAGTAGTGGCTACACCTTC.

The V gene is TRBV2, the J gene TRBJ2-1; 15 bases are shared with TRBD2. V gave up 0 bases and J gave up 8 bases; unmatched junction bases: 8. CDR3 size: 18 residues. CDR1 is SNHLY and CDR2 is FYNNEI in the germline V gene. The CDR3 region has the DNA TGTGCCAGCAGTGAAGCGGCCTGGACTAGCGGGAGGGAATATGAGCAGTTCTTC. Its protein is CASSEAAWTSGREYEQFF.

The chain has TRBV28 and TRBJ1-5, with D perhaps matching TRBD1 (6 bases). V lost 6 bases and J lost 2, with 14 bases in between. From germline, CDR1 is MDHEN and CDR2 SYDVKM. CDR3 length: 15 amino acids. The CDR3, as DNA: TGTGCCAGCAGCGGAACAGGGCTAGGCAATCAGCCCCAGCATTTT. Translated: CASSGTGLGNQPQHF. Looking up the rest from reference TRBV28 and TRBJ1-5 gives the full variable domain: DVKVTQSSRYLVKRTGEKVFLECVQDMDHENMFWYRQDPGLGLRLIYFSYDVKMKEKGDIPEGYSVSREKKERFSLILESASTNQTSMYLCASSGTGLGNQPQHFGDGTRLSIL.

The CDR3 is CASSEMLAGEGQYF. The CDR3 DNA is TGTGCCAGCAGTGAGATGCTAGCGGGAGAAGGGCAGTACTTC. V usage is TRBV6-1 and J usage is TRBJ2-7; the match to TRBD2 covers 10 bases. After removal of 3 bases from V and 9 bases from J, the junction contained 8 bases not matched to a gene. Germline V gene data show CDR1 as MNHNS and CDR2 as SASEGT. CDR3 size: 14 residues.

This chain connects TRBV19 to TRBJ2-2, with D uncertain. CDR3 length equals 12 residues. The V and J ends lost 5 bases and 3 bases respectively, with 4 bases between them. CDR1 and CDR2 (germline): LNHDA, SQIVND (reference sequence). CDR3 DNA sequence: TGTGCCAGTAGTTGGTACACCGGGGAGCTGTTTTTT. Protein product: CASSWYTGELFF. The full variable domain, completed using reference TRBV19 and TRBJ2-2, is DGGITQSPKYLFRKEGQNVTLSCEQNLNHDAMYWYRQDPGQGLRLIYYSQIVNDFQKGDIAEGYSVSREKKESFPLTVTSAQKNPTAFYLCASSWYTGELFFGEGSRLTVL.

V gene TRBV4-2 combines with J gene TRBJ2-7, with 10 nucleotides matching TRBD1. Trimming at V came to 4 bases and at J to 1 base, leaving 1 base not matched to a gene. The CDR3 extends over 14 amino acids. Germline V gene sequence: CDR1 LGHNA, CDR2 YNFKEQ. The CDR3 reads CASSPGQGSYEQYF. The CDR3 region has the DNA TGTGCCAGCAGCCCGGGACAGGGGTCCTACGAGCAGTACTTC.